The 11 T cell receptor beta chains below were found in one sample sequenced in a study of CD8+ T cells in alopecia areata. TCR sequencing used cDNA made by reverse transcription of extracted RNA. Data came from immunoSEQ multiplex PCR; TCRdb stores just in-frame clones and leaves some out. The sample includes 200,000 to 250,000 clones, about 53% of them seen just once. The material sequenced was CD4+ T cells sorted from blood, taken at week 0. The receptors shown here come from a human donor with alopecia areata.

This clone was recorded a few times. Here the CDR3 DNA reads TGTGCCAGCAGCTTAGGCTCTGGGGCCAACGTCCTGACTTTC. This codes for CASSLGSGANVLTF. V usage is TRBV11-2 and J usage is TRBJ2-6; D gene ambiguous. There are 14 residues in the CDR3. The V gene lost 1 base and the J gene lost 0 bases, with 1 base spanning the gap. The germline V gene encodes CDR1 SGHAT and CDR2 FQNNGV.

The V and J genes are TRBV29-1 and TRBJ1-2; D uncertain. Trimming left V 0 bases short and J 5 bases short, with 10 bases between. Germline V gene sequence: CDR1 SQVTM, CDR2 ANQGSEA. This CDR3 contains 13 residues. CDR3 DNA: TGCAGCGTTGAAGATCGGGTCGGTTATGGCTACACCTTC. It is translated as CSVEDRVGYGYTF.

This chain links TRBV5-1 with TRBJ2-7; TRBD1 matches 7 bases. This CDR3 has 14 residues. Trimming at V came to 3 bases and at J to 2 bases, leaving 5 bases not matched to a gene. CDR1 and CDR2 (germline): SGHRS, YFSETQ. CDR3 amino acids: CASSSGQRTYEQYF. CDR3 sequence (DNA): TGCGCCAGCAGCTCGGGACAGAGGACCTACGAGCAGTACTTC.

The rearrangement links TRBV7-9 to TRBJ2-3; TRBD2 agrees at 9 bases. Germline CDR1 SEHNR, CDR2 FQNEAQ (reference sequence). V was pared by 1 base and J by 1 base, with 0 bases of the junction left unmatched. The CDR3 has 15 residues. The CDR3 sequence: CASSLGTSGTDTQYF. The CDR3, as DNA: TGTGCCAGCAGCTTAGGGACTAGCGGCACAGATACGCAGTATTTT.

This chain connects TRBV10-3 to TRBJ2-1; a possible D gene is TRBD2 (5 bases). The germline V and J ends were trimmed by 5 bases and 9 bases, with 14 bases remaining between them. Germline-derived CDR1 and CDR2 are ENHRY and SYGVKD. The CDR3 is 13 residues long. The CDR3 bases are TGTGCCATCAGTAGGACTTCCGCTACTGAGCAGTTCTTC. Amino acids: CAISRTSATEQFF.

CDR3 region: CASSPAAGGTTEQYF. DNA of the CDR3: TGCGCCAGCAGCCCGGCGGCAGGGGGTACTACCGAGCAGTACTTC. The V gene is TRBV5-1, the J gene TRBJ2-7, with 7 positions matching TRBD1. Germline CDR1 reads SGHRS; CDR2 reads YFSETQ. This CDR3 is 15 amino acids long. V shed 4 bases, J shed 6 bases, and the junction held 13 bases outside the gene matches.

This clone has only a few counts. The chain uses TRBV9 and TRBJ2-5, with TRBD2 identical over 12 bases. Per the germline V gene, CDR1 is SGDLS and CDR2 is YYNGEE. V shed 3 bases and J 5 bases; nucleotides not matched to a gene: 5. This CDR3 region has 15 residues. CDR3 in DNA: TGTGCCAGCAGCGGGACTAGCGGGAACATTGAGACCCAGTACTTC. Translated: CASSGTSGNIETQYF.

The chain is built from TRBV2 and TRBJ2-3; 8 nucleotides match TRBD2. The CDR3 spans 16 residues. The germline V gene has CDR1 SNHLY and CDR2 FYNNEI. Trimming took 7 bases from V and 4 from J; bases not matched to a gene: 13. The CDR3 loop is CASIAGGPISPDTQYF. The DNA of the CDR3 is TGTGCCAGCATTGCGGGGGGACCGATATCACCAGATACGCAGTATTTT.

This chain joins TRBV23-1 and TRBJ2-6, with D unclear. TRBV23-1 falls under the ORF class, with uncertain function. This CDR3 is built from 18 residues. V was clipped by 0 bases and J by 2 bases, with 14 bases between them. The CDR3 region is CASSQSLKGGAGANVLTF. The CDR3 bases are TGCGCCAGCAGTCAATCGTTGAAGGGCGGCGCTGGGGCCAACGTCCTGACTTTC.

This chain uses TRBV2 with TRBJ2-5, with D unresolved. The CDR3 is 13 residues long. Germline-derived CDR1 and CDR2 are SNHLY and FYNNEI. The germline V and J ends were trimmed by 3 bases and 2 bases, with 7 bases remaining between them. CDR3 protein: CASSEWPQETQYF. In DNA form, the CDR3 reads TGTGCCAGCAGTGAGTGGCCGCAAGAGACCCAGTACTTC.

In its sample, this clone was seen a few times. The chain couples TRBV30 to TRBJ2-6; D remains unclear. Germline V gene sequence: CDR1 GTSNPN, CDR2 SVGIG (reference sequence). The V gene lost 5 bases and the J gene lost 4 bases, with 3 bases spanning the gap. This CDR3 spans 11 amino acids. Here the CDR3 DNA reads TGTGCCTGGGGAGGGGCCAACGTCCTGACTTTC. This translates into CAWGGANVLTF.